These 18 T cell receptor beta chains originate from one sample sequenced in a study of molecular identifiers for immune sequencing clone quantification. Using its own MiXCR run on the PCR reads, TCRdb lists one record per CDR3 protein. The sample has under 600,000 distinct CDR3 sequences; roughly 25% are singletons. Source material: naive CD8+ T cells from blood, with Jurkat cell RNA spiked in. The sample's subset: FACS-sorted CD8+CD4-CCR7+CD45RA+ naive T cells. The receptor source for this set is a human donor in good health. Some libraries in this study had Jurkat cell RNA spiked in.

The genes are TRBV20-1 and TRBJ1-6; D not certain. This CDR3 has 18 amino acids. CDR1 and CDR2 from the germline V gene are DFQATT and SNEGSKA (reference sequence). With 0 bases removed from V and 5 bases from J, the gap between germline ends came to 20 bases. The CDR3: CSARDRHGYTSHNSPLHF. In DNA, the CDR3 is TGCAGTGCTAGAGATAGACATGGGTATACCAGTCATAATTCACCCCTCCACTTT.

As regards this clonotype: A read error may explain this, as a much larger clone is one base away. The chain links TRBV29-1 to TRBJ1-4; no firm D call. The germline CDR1 and CDR2 sequences are SQVTM and ANQGSEA. There are 15 residues in the CDR3. V shed 0 bases and J shed 3 bases, with 11 bases lying between them. The DNA of the CDR3 is TGCAGCGTTGAAGATCCCTACTCATCTAATGAAAAACTGTTTTTT. Its protein is CSVEDPYSSNEKLFF. Full variable domain (missing parts from reference TRBV29-1 and TRBJ1-4): SAVISQKPSRDICQRGTSLTIQCQVDSQVTMMFWYRQQPGQSLTLIATANQGSEATYESGFVIDKFPISRPNLTFSTLTVSNMSPEDSSIYLCSVEDPYSSNEKLFFGSGTQLSVL.

The CDR3 loop is CASSYPRGLQYF. The CDR3 coding sequence is TGTGCCAGCAGTTACCCCAGGGGGCTACAGTACTTC. J is TRBJ2-7 and V is TRBV6-2 or TRBV6-3; 8 nucleotides align to TRBD1. The V gene end was trimmed by 2 bases and the J gene end by 10 bases; junction bases not matched to a gene: 4. Germline lookup yields CDR1 MNHEY and CDR2 SVGEGT. The length of the CDR3 is 12 residues.

This CDR3 reads CASSFAIRQGLGYEQYF. CDR3 DNA sequence: TGTGCCAGCAGCTTCGCGATACGGCAGGGCCTCGGGTACGAGCAGTACTTC. The chain is built from TRBV7-9 and TRBJ2-7; possibly TRBD1 for D (5 bases). The V end was cut by 3 bases, the J end by 4 bases, with 22 bases between. The CDR3 contains 17 residues. Germline assignment: CDR1 SEHNR and CDR2 FQNEAQ (reference sequence).

There are a few counts of this clonotype. The chain carries TRBV18 and TRBJ2-5, with TRBD2 matching 13 bases. V shed 0 bases and J 6 bases; nucleotides not matched to a gene: 4. CDR1 is KGHSH and CDR2 is LQKENI in the germline V gene. The length of the CDR3 is 16 residues. This CDR3 is CASSPPLAGGSKTQYF. The CDR3 bases are TGTGCCAGCTCACCACCACTAGCGGGAGGGTCGAAGACCCAGTACTTC.

This clonotype was counted only a few times. The gene calls are TRBV12-5 and TRBJ1-4; D gene uncertain. Germline V gene sequence: CDR1 LGHNT, CDR2 FRNRAP. V was shortened by 1 base and J by 0 bases, with 12 bases between the two germline ends. CDR3 length equals 17 residues. CDR3 DNA sequence: TGTGCTAGTGGTTTGGATAACAGAGACGCAACTAATGAAAAACTGTTTTTT. This encodes CASGLDNRDATNEKLFF. Full variable domain (remainder filled in from reference TRBV12-5 and TRBJ1-4): DARVTQTPRHKVTEMGQEVTMRCQPILGHNTVFWYRQTMMQGLELLAYFRNRAPLDDSGMPKDRFSAEMPDATLATLKIQPSEPRDSAVYFCASGLDNRDATNEKLFFGSGTQLSVL.

The V and J genes are TRBV21-1 and TRBJ2-7; the table's D call of TRBD1 was not tested on the DNA. TRBV21-1 is a known pseudogene. The CDR3 totals 14 residues. The CDR3 here is CASSEAGQGYEQYF. The CDR3 bases are TGTGCCAGCAGCGAAGCCGGACAGGGATACGAGCAGTACTTC.

This clonotype was counted ten times or more. J is TRBJ1-1 and V is TRBV7-9; TRBD1 matches 7 bases. After removal of 6 bases from V and 0 bases from J, the junction contained 4 bases not matched to a gene. Germline V gene sequence: CDR1 SEHNR, CDR2 FQNEAQ (reference sequence). The CDR3 loop spans 14 amino acids. CDR3 amino acids: CASRLDRMNTEAFF. Here the CDR3 DNA reads TGTGCCAGCAGACTGGACAGGATGAACACTGAAGCTTTCTTT. Based on the CDR3 plus reference TRBV7-9 and TRBJ1-1, the full variable domain is DTGVSQNPRHKITKRGQNVTFRCDPISEHNRLYWYRQTLGQGPEFLTYFQNEAQLEKSRLLSDRFSAERPKGSFSTLEIQRTEQGDSAMYLCASRLDRMNTEAFFGQGTRLTVV.

This clonotype was recorded a few times. CDR3 sequence reads: CASSTPQGAGSYNEQFF. The CDR3 DNA reads TGTGCCAGTAGTACCCCCCAGGGGGCTGGGTCCTACAATGAGCAGTTCTTC. V is TRBV19 and J is TRBJ2-1, with 8 bases that match TRBD1. Germline V gene sequence: CDR1 LNHDA, CDR2 SQIVND (reference sequence). Unmatched junction bases numbered 9, after V lost 4 bases and J lost 1 base. CDR3 length: 17 amino acids.

The sample holds many counts of this clonotype. An end of the junction does not agree with germline; a read error may underlie this. This chain links TRBV7-9 with TRBJ2-7, with D perhaps being TRBD1 or TRBD2 (5 bases each). Looked up from germline, CDR1 is SEHNR and CDR2 is FQNEAQ (reference sequence). This CDR3 region has 13 residues. CDR3 nucleotides: TGTGCCAGCAGTTTAGGGACGGTATACGAGCAGTACTTC. As protein: CASSLGTVYEQYF. The variable domain in full, with the rest retrieved from reference TRBV7-9 and TRBJ2-7, is DTGVSQNPRHKITKRGQNVTFRCDPISEHNRLYWYRQTLGQGPEFLTYFQNEAQLEKSRLLSDRFSAERPKGSFSTLEIQRTEQGDSAMYLCASSLGTVYEQYFGPGTRLTVT.

This clonotype has only a few counts. The V and J genes are TRBV7-9 and TRBJ2-5, with 8 bases matching TRBD1. The germline V gene has CDR1 SEHNR and CDR2 FQNEAQ (reference sequence). Trimming cost V 5 bases and J 5 bases; bases outside gene matches: 7. The CDR3 has 14 amino acids. DNA for the CDR3: TGTGCCAGCAGCCCCGACAGGGGAAGGGAGACCCAGTACTTC. Residues: CASSPDRGRETQYF.

This clonotype was detected only a few times. The chain carries TRBV19 and TRBJ2-1; TRBD2 is a possible D gene (7 bases). Germline assignment: CDR1 LNHDA and CDR2 SQIVND (reference sequence). V shed 1 base and J shed 8 bases, with 12 bases lying between them. This CDR3 region has 14 residues. The DNA for the CDR3 is TGTGCCAGTAGTATAGGGGGGGGCAGCGATGAGCAGTTCTTC. Protein sequence: CASSIGGGSDEQFF.

Only a few counts were recorded for this clonotype. This chain links TRBV30 with TRBJ1-1; 11 bases agree with TRBD1. Germline V gene data show CDR1 as GTSNPN and CDR2 as SVGIG (reference sequence). Trimming took 7 bases from V and 8 from J; bases not matched to a gene: 6. The CDR3 length is 12 residues. The CDR3 sequence: CASVDRGPEAFF. In DNA form, the CDR3 reads TGTGCCTCCGTGGACAGGGGGCCCGAAGCTTTCTTT.

This chain uses TRBV20-1 with TRBJ2-7; 7 bases align to TRBD1. This CDR3 is 15 amino acids long. Germline CDR1 and CDR2: DFQATT and SNEGSKA (reference sequence). J lost 2 bases, V lost 3 bases, and 10 bases had no gene match. The chain's CDR3 is CSARDRQGKTYEQYF. In DNA form, the CDR3 reads TGCAGTGCTAGGGACCGACAGGGTAAGACCTACGAGCAGTACTTC.

This clonotype occurred a few times. This chain links TRBV6-2 or TRBV6-3 with TRBJ2-7; possibly TRBD1 or TRBD2 for D (5 bases each). The CDR3 has 14 amino acids. Germline CDR1 MNHEY, CDR2 SVGEGT. V dropped 7 bases and J dropped 0 bases, with 13 bases sitting between them. DNA of the CDR3: TGTGCCAGCACCTGGGACCCCCGCTCCTACGAGCAGTACTTC. The encoded protein is CASTWDPRSYEQYF.

This clonotype was counted between two and nine times. The genes are TRBV3-2 and TRBJ2-2. TRBV3-2 counts as a pseudogene. CDR3 length: 14 residues. The CDR3 sequence: CASSQDWSDGELFF. The DNA for the CDR3 is TGTGCCAGCAGCCAAGATTGGTCAGACGGGGAGCTGTTTTTT.

This chain connects TRBV4-3 to TRBJ1-3; 7 bases are a match to TRBD1. V shed 1 base, J shed 9 bases, and the junction held 9 bases outside the gene matches. Germline V lookup: CDR1 LGHNA, CDR2 YSLEER. This CDR3 is 15 amino acids long. CDR3 in amino acids: CASSQATGDSATIYF. The CDR3 DNA sequence: TGCGCCAGCAGCCAAGCCACAGGGGATAGTGCCACCATATATTTT.

The sample holds many counts of this clonotype. The chain joins TRBV7-6 to TRBJ2-7, with 13 bases aligning to TRBD2. The CDR3 has 13 residues. CDR1 and CDR2 from the germline V gene are SGHVS and FNYEAQ. V trimming: 8 bases; J trimming: 5 bases; junction bases outside the gene matches: 3. For the CDR3, the DNA is TGTGCCAGCCGACTAGCGGGAGGCAACGAGCAGTACTTC. The encoded protein is CASRLAGGNEQYF.